This T cell receptor beta chain is from a study of OX40 agonist ivuxolimab in advanced cancers. Study in general: Of the participants, more than 35% had some prior anti-PD-1, anti-PD-L1 or anti-CTLA-4 therapy, which was allowed. Notes on the study in general: In the expanded peripheral T cells, antigen specificity was never determined.

Assay: immunoSEQ multiplex PCR; the TCRdb copy retains only in-frame clones and omits some. In the table there are tens of thousands of clones, 75% to 90% of which are singletons. Between the trimmed V and J ends, which lost 1 base and 8 bases, there was a span of 21 bases. There are 17 residues in the CDR3. The germline CDR1 and CDR2 sequences are LGHNA and YNFKEQ. This clone came up once. What it recognizes is unknown. The specimen comprised CD4+ or CD8+ T cells sorted from blood, sampled in a trial of the OX40 agonist ivuxolimab. This clonotype was obtained from an adult with an advanced solid tumor such as melanoma, head and neck, liver or kidney cancer. The V call is TRBV4-2, the J call TRBJ2-1; D is perhaps TRBD2 (6 bases). In nucleotides, the CDR3 is TGTGCCAGCAGCCAAGGGGTCCTAAGCGGGCCAGACGATGAGCAGTTCTTC. It is translated as CASSQGVLSGPDDEQFF.